Below are 18 T cell receptor beta chains sequenced from a single sample in a study of cytomegalovirus exposure and HLA in healthy donors. Clones were read by immunoSEQ multiplex PCR, and TCRdb kept only the in-frame ones, dropping some. This sample has 100,000 to 150,000 clones, with 90% to 96% found just once. The source material was PBMCs. Receptors were obtained from a man aged 18 to 30 in good health and CMV-seronegative.

This sequence joins TRBV28 and TRBJ1-2; the match to TRBD1 covers 8 bases. V shed 1 base and J 6 bases; nucleotides not matched to a gene: 10. The CDR3 has 16 residues. Germline V gene sequence: CDR1 MDHEN, CDR2 SYDVKM. CDR3 nucleotide sequence: TGTGCCAGCAGTTTATCCCCCGGGACAGGATCAGATGGCTACACCTTC. Residues: CASSLSPGTGSDGYTF.

The chain combines TRBV30 with TRBJ1-1; possible D gene TRBD1, 5 bases. In germline, CDR1 is GTSNPN, CDR2 SVGIG (reference sequence). This CDR3 has 14 amino acids. The V end was cut by 5 bases, the J end by 1 base, with 14 bases between. The CDR3 DNA reads as TGTGCCTGGGATCCGGGACTCCAGAACACTGAAGCTTTCTTT. This translates into CAWDPGLQNTEAFF.

The rearrangement uses TRBV5-6 and TRBJ2-1; tentatively, D is TRBD2 (5 bases). The V end lost 0 bases, the J end lost 8 bases, and 18 bases lay between the germline ends. The CDR3 is 16 residues long. CDR1 is SGHDT, CDR2 YYEEEE, per germline. The CDR3 DNA reads as TGTGCCAGCAGCTTGGGAACAAGGGCCGGGGTCGATGAGCAGTTCTTC. Translation gives CASSLGTRAGVDEQFF.

The rearrangement joins TRBV6-1 to TRBJ1-2; D is undetermined. This CDR3 contains 14 residues. Germline V gives CDR1 MNHNS, CDR2 SASEGT. Trimming took off 4 bases at V and 8 bases at J, with 17 bases between the two ends. CDR3 sequence: CASSVEEGPLGYTF. The CDR3 DNA is TGTGCCAGCAGTGTTGAGGAAGGTCCGCTAGGCTACACCTTC.

The chain is built from TRBV25-1 and TRBJ2-1, with 7 bases matching TRBD2. V was pared by 2 bases and J by 9 bases, with 10 bases of the junction left unmatched. This CDR3 contains 15 residues. CDR1 and CDR2 (germline): MGHDK, SYGVNS. CDR3 loop: CASSERGGRWSEQFF. The DNA of the CDR3 is TGTGCCAGCAGTGAAAGGGGCGGGAGATGGAGTGAGCAGTTCTTC.

The J gene is TRBJ2-3, the V gene TRBV7-2, with D perhaps TRBD2 (5 bases). Trimming stripped 3 bases from V and 1 base from J, with 8 bases between. The CDR3 is 14 residues long. The germline gives CDR1 SGHTA, CDR2 FQGNSA. The CDR3 here is CASSFRRGTDTQYF. In DNA form, the CDR3 reads TGTGCCAGCAGCTTTAGGCGGGGCACAGATACGCAGTATTTT.

This rearrangement joins TRBV25-1 to TRBJ2-7; TRBD1 agrees at 8 bases. Germline V gene data show CDR1 as MGHDK and CDR2 as SYGVNS. This CDR3 has 14 amino acids. The ends lost 7 bases at V and 5 bases at J; junction bases unmatched: 10. The CDR3, as DNA: TGTGCCAGCACCCTGGGGACAGGTTTACACGAGCAGTACTTC. This encodes CASTLGTGLHEQYF.

The chain combines TRBV6-4 with TRBJ2-5, with TRBD1 identical over 7 bases. The V and J ends lost 8 bases and 2 bases, in that order; junction bases with no gene match: 5. Germline V gene lookup returns CDR1 MRHNA and CDR2 SNTAGT. There are 13 residues in the CDR3. The CDR3, as DNA: TGTGCCAGCGCCCGGGACAGTCAAGAGACCCAGTACTTC. Translating it yields CASARDSQETQYF.

This rearrangement joins TRBV5-1 to TRBJ1-3; no reliable D call. The CDR3 runs 16 residues. V dropped 0 bases and J dropped 0 bases, with 10 bases sitting between them. Looked up from germline, CDR1 is SGHRS and CDR2 is YFSETQ. The CDR3: CASSLGTPLSGNTIYF. In DNA, the CDR3 is TGCGCCAGCAGCTTGGGCACACCTCTCTCTGGAAACACCATATATTTT.

J is TRBJ1-2 and V is TRBV18; D might be TRBD1 (6 bases). The CDR3 loop spans 13 amino acids. Germline V lookup: CDR1 KGHSH, CDR2 LQKENI. Trimming cost V 8 bases and J 5 bases, with 15 bases left between them. CDR3 coding DNA: TGTGCCAGCCAGCCGGGACAAAATTATGGCTACACCTTC. Its translation is CASQPGQNYGYTF.

The rearrangement joins TRBV29-1 to TRBJ1-2; 8 bases line up with TRBD1. Per the germline V gene, CDR1 is SQVTM and CDR2 is ANQGSEA. V shed 7 bases and J 4 bases; nucleotides not matched to a gene: 8. The CDR3 is 13 residues long. CDR3 bases: TGCAGCGGTGGACAGGGATTGGGCTATGGCTACACCTTC. Translated: CSGGQGLGYGYTF.

The chain links TRBV9 to TRBJ2-6; 11 nucleotides match TRBD1. Trimming cost V 3 bases and J 4 bases; bases outside gene matches: 12. CDR3 length: 19 residues. Germline CDR1 reads SGDLS; CDR2 reads YYNGEE. Here the CDR3 DNA reads TGTGCCAGCAGCGCTCCGGGACAGGGGGTACTAGCCGGGGCCAACGTCCTGACTTTC. It yields the protein CASSAPGQGVLAGANVLTF.

The genes are TRBV7-3 and TRBJ2-1; D gene uncertain. This CDR3 region has 13 residues. CDR1 is SGHTA, CDR2 FQGTGA, per germline. Between the trimmed V and J ends, which lost 6 bases and 3 bases, there was a span of 9 bases. CDR3 residues: CASSFGLYNEQFF. CDR3 nucleotides: TGTGCCAGCAGTTTTGGGCTCTACAATGAGCAGTTCTTC.

The rearrangement uses TRBV19 and TRBJ1-5; 7 nucleotides line up with TRBD1. Germline CDR1 reads LNHDA; CDR2 reads SQIVND (reference sequence). V shed 3 bases and J 2 bases; nucleotides not matched to a gene: 4. The CDR3 sequence is 15 residues long. This CDR3 is CASSIGGQGNQPQHF. CDR3 sequence (DNA): TGTGCCAGTAGTATTGGTGGACAGGGCAATCAGCCCCAGCATTTT. Looking up the rest from reference TRBV19 and TRBJ1-5 gives the full variable domain: DGGITQSPKYLFRKEGQNVTLSCEQNLNHDAMYWYRQDPGQGLRLIYYSQIVNDFQKGDIAEGYSVSREKKESFPLTVTSAQKNPTAFYLCASSIGGQGNQPQHFGDGTRLSIL.

V is TRBV5-4 and J is TRBJ1-1, with D perhaps TRBD1 (5 bases). The CDR3 has 13 residues. The germline V and J ends were trimmed by 4 bases and 5 bases, with 12 bases remaining between them. Per the germline V gene, CDR1 is SGHNT and CDR2 is YYREEE (reference sequence). CDR3: CASSPIGGTEAFF. The CDR3 nucleotides read TGTGCCAGCAGCCCTATTGGGGGGACTGAAGCTTTCTTT.

The rearrangement joins TRBV6-1 to TRBJ2-2; perhaps TRBD2 as D (5 bases). This CDR3 contains 14 residues. Per germline, CDR1 MNHNS and CDR2 SASEGT. The V end was cut by 7 bases, the J end by 1 base, with 10 bases between. Written as DNA, the CDR3 is TGTGCCAGCACGGGAAATCGGAACACCGGGGAGCTGTTTTTT. Protein: CASTGNRNTGELFF.

The V gene is TRBV5-1, the J gene TRBJ2-7, with D perhaps TRBD1 (5 bases). Trimming stripped 1 base from V and 1 base from J, with 12 bases between. This CDR3 has 15 amino acids. Germline V lookup: CDR1 SGHRS, CDR2 YFSETQ. The CDR3 here is CASSLSPGWSYEQYF. CDR3 nucleotide sequence: TGCGCCAGCAGCTTGTCCCCAGGGTGGTCCTACGAGCAGTACTTC.

This chain uses TRBV7-9 with TRBJ2-7; possibly TRBD1 for D (6 bases). This CDR3 has 13 residues. Germline values: CDR1 SEHNR, CDR2 FQNEAQ (reference sequence). Trimming took 6 bases from V and 7 from J, leaving 16 bases between them. CDR3 nucleotide sequence: TGTGCCAGCAGGCCGTCCGCAGGGGTTGAGCAGTACTTC. This translates into CASRPSAGVEQYF.